The next 32 T cell receptor beta chains were all read from a single sample in a study of shared clonotypes between healthy human individuals. Measured with immunoSEQ multiplex PCR; TCRdb has only the in-frame clones, and not every one. Of about 2.5 million clones in the sample, around 90% were seen once. The sequencing input was naive CD4+ T cells from PBMCs. Subset denoted: CD45RA+ positively selected. The receptors here all came from a man aged 18-30 years in good health. Some clones in this sample may be carry-over from other donors' samples.

The rearrangement joins TRBV28 to TRBJ1-4; the D gene is possibly TRBD1 (6 bases). The CDR3 spans 13 residues. V dropped 4 bases and J dropped 8 bases, with 11 bases sitting between them. Germline lookup yields CDR1 MDHEN and CDR2 SYDVKM. Written as DNA, the CDR3 is TGTGCCAGCAGTTGGCAGGGGCGGGAAAAACTGTTTTTT. Its protein product is CASSWQGREKLFF.

The genes are TRBV13 and TRBJ1-1, with D unclear. Trimming removed 5 bases at V and 1 base at J, with 11 bases between. Germline assignment: CDR1 PRHDT and CDR2 FYEKMQ (reference sequence). The CDR3 has 14 residues. The CDR3: CASSPKSPNTEAFF. In DNA, the CDR3 is TGTGCCAGCAGCCCCAAAAGTCCGAACACTGAAGCTTTCTTT.

The V call is TRBV11-3, the J call TRBJ2-1; 8 positions agree with TRBD1. V was clipped by 2 bases and J by 10 bases; unmatched bases: 4. The CDR3 loop spans 13 amino acids. From germline, CDR1 is SGHNT and CDR2 YENEEA. The CDR3 loop is CASSLSRTGEQFF. For the CDR3, the DNA is TGTGCCAGCAGCTTAAGCAGGACAGGGGAGCAGTTCTTC.

This sequence joins TRBV10-3 and TRBJ2-1; 7 nucleotides line up with TRBD2. The CDR3 totals 13 residues. In germline, CDR1 is ENHRY, CDR2 SYGVKD. The trim removed 4 bases at V and 6 bases at J, leaving 3 bases unmatched. As DNA, the CDR3 is TGTGCCATCAGTGGGGGGGAGGGCAATGAGCAGTTCTTC. Protein sequence: CAISGGEGNEQFF.

This clone was seen only a few times. This sequence joins TRBV6-5 and TRBJ1-5, with 8 positions matching TRBD1. The germline CDR1 and CDR2 sequences are MNHEY and SVGAGI. The CDR3 loop spans 15 amino acids. V shed 5 bases, J shed 2 bases, and the junction held 5 bases outside the gene matches. The CDR3 DNA follows: TGTGCCAGCAGTACCCTACAGGGGGGCAATCAGCCCCAGCATTTT. Protein product: CASSTLQGGNQPQHF.

CDR3 sequence: CASSQDGAGRAGETQYF. The CDR3 region has the DNA TGCGCCAGCAGCCAAGATGGTGCGGGGAGGGCGGGGGAGACCCAGTACTTC. The chain has TRBV4-1 and TRBJ2-5, with 7 bases that match TRBD2. The CDR3 consists of 17 residues. Germline-derived CDR1 and CDR2 are MGHRA and YSYEKL. The V segment lost 0 bases and the J segment 5 bases; nucleotides outside the gene matches: 12.

This clone appeared a single time. The chain joins TRBV9 to TRBJ1-2; D not certain. The germline V gene encodes CDR1 SGDLS and CDR2 YYNGEE. The CDR3 has 16 residues. V was cut by 0 bases and J by 1 base, with 13 bases left in between. CDR3 loop: CASSVGSGRDNYGYTF. CDR3 in DNA: TGTGCCAGCAGCGTAGGATCCGGGAGGGATAACTATGGCTACACCTTC.

This chain connects TRBV5-4 to TRBJ2-7; D may be TRBD1 (5 bases). The ends were cut back, 0 bases at V and 3 bases at J, with 13 bases in the middle. Germline loops: CDR1 SGHNT, CDR2 YYREEE (reference sequence). The CDR3 has 15 amino acids. CDR3 nucleotides: TGTGCCAGCAGCTTGGGTGTGGGGCGCATCTACGAGCAGTACTTC. Encoded protein: CASSLGVGRIYEQYF.

The chain combines TRBV2 with TRBJ1-5; 8 bases agree with TRBD1. The CDR3 spans 17 residues. Germline CDR1 and CDR2: SNHLY and FYNNEI. Trimming took 4 bases from V and 0 from J; bases not matched to a gene: 8. DNA of the CDR3: TGTGCCAGCAGTGTGACAGGGGCGGGTTTTAGCAATCAGCCCCAGCATTTT. Residues: CASSVTGAGFSNQPQHF.

About this clone itself: Other DNA sequences in this sample translate to the same CDR3. The rearrangement joins TRBV7-2 to TRBJ1-1; TRBD1 matches at 7 bases. V lost 3 bases, J lost 2 bases, and 3 bases stayed unmatched. CDR1 is SGHTA, CDR2 FQGNSA, per germline. This CDR3 has 14 residues. The CDR3: CASSFGQANTEAFF. CDR3 sequence (DNA): TGTGCCAGCAGCTTTGGACAGGCCAACACTGAAGCTTTCTTT.

The CDR3 nucleotides read TGTGCCAGCAGTTACTCGAAGTCAGGGGCCCCCTATGGCTACACCTTC. Translating it yields CASSYSKSGAPYGYTF. This chain connects TRBV6-6 to TRBJ1-2; perhaps TRBD1 as D (6 bases). Trimming removed 0 bases from V and 4 bases from J, with 15 bases in between. Per germline, CDR1 MNHNY and CDR2 SVGAGI (reference sequence). This CDR3 comprises 16 residues.

The gene calls are TRBV28 and TRBJ2-7; no firm D call. There are 14 residues in the CDR3. Germline CDR1 reads MDHEN; CDR2 reads SYDVKM. V was shortened by 2 bases and J by 5 bases, with 13 bases between the two germline ends. The CDR3 region has the DNA TGTGCCAGCAGTTTACGCCCGGAAGATGACGAGCAGTACTTC. It translates to CASSLRPEDDEQYF.

V is TRBV30 and J is TRBJ1-2; D gene unclear. V was shortened by 2 bases and J by 1 base, with 17 bases between the two germline ends. The germline CDR1 and CDR2 sequences are GTSNPN and SVGIG (reference sequence). CDR3 length: 16 residues. CDR3 sequence (DNA): TGTGCCTGGAGTCCCCGTGGGTGGAATGATAACTATGGCTACACCTTC. Protein sequence: CAWSPRGWNDNYGYTF.

The chain combines TRBV11-2 with TRBJ1-2, with TRBD1 as a possible D gene (6 bases). This CDR3 is built from 15 residues. In germline, CDR1 is SGHAT, CDR2 FQNNGV. The germline V and J ends were trimmed by 5 bases and 6 bases, with 19 bases remaining between them. The CDR3 sequence is CASSNLRGRADGYTF. The DNA of the CDR3 is TGTGCCAGCAGCAACCTCAGGGGCCGCGCAGATGGCTACACCTTC.

The V and J genes are TRBV7-9 and TRBJ2-3, with 9 bases aligning to TRBD2. The length of the CDR3 is 17 residues. Germline-derived CDR1 and CDR2 are SEHNR and FQNEAQ (reference sequence). V lost 5 bases to trimming and J lost 4 bases; unmatched junction nucleotides: 13. CDR3 coding DNA: TGTGCCAGCAGCCCACTTGGAGCGGGAGGTCGGGCAGATACGCAGTATTTT. This sequence encodes CASSPLGAGGRADTQYF. The full variable domain, in which reference TRBV7-9 and TRBJ2-3 provide the parts outside the CDR3, is DTGVSQNPRHKITKRGQNVTFRCDPISEHNRLYWYRQTLGQGPEFLTYFQNEAQLEKSRLLSDRFSAERPKGSFSTLEIQRTEQGDSAMYLCASSPLGAGGRADTQYFGPGTRLTVL.

Note on this clone: The identical CDR3 is also encoded by other nucleotide sequences in the sample. This chain links TRBV4-1 with TRBJ2-1; D gene ambiguous. The CDR3 extends over 17 amino acids. V was trimmed by 2 bases and J by 0 bases, leaving 14 bases between them. Germline V gene lookup returns CDR1 MGHRA and CDR2 YSYEKL. The CDR3 spells CASSQPTTESSYNEQFF. CDR3 bases: TGCGCCAGCAGCCAACCAACGACGGAGAGCTCCTACAATGAGCAGTTCTTC.

The chain couples TRBV28 to TRBJ1-2, with 7 bases lining up with TRBD1. CDR1 MDHEN and CDR2 SYDVKM come from the germline V gene. With 6 bases clipped from V and 7 bases from J, the junction kept 5 bases outside the gene matches. The CDR3 length is 12 residues. CDR3 in DNA: TGTGCCAGCAGGCCAGGGGGATTTGGCTACACCTTC. It encodes CASRPGGFGYTF.

The genes are TRBV28 and TRBJ2-7, with a possible D match to TRBD1 (5 bases). The CDR3 spans 16 residues. V shed 6 bases and J shed 1 base, with 19 bases lying between them. Looked up from germline, CDR1 is MDHEN and CDR2 is SYDVKM. The CDR3 DNA reads as TGTGCCAGCAGAACCTACTATGGGGCGGATTCCTACGAGCAGTACTTC. This translates into CASRTYYGADSYEQYF.

V is TRBV5-1 and J is TRBJ1-2, with TRBD1 matching 8 bases. CDR1 and CDR2 (germline): SGHRS, YFSETQ. The CDR3 consists of 17 residues. V shed 2 bases, J shed 4 bases, and the junction held 13 bases outside the gene matches. The CDR3 spells CASSLNTGTGNLYGYTF. CDR3 sequence (DNA): TGCGCCAGCAGCTTAAACACCGGGACAGGCAACCTCTATGGCTACACCTTC.

This clone was detected only once. V gene TRBV18 combines with J gene TRBJ2-7; D not resolved. Trimming pared 2 bases from V and 0 bases from J, leaving 11 bases between. In germline, CDR1 is KGHSH, CDR2 LQKENI. This CDR3 spans 15 amino acids. For the CDR3, the DNA is TGTGCCAGCTCACCAAGGTCCCTGAGCTCCTACGAGCAGTACTTC. This gives the protein CASSPRSLSSYEQYF.

This chain uses TRBV18 with TRBJ2-7; D is unclear. Germline V gives CDR1 KGHSH, CDR2 LQKENI. The CDR3 is made up of 15 amino acids. Trimming stripped 0 bases from V and 5 bases from J, with 14 bases between. This CDR3 is CASSPPSRTSHEQYF. The CDR3 DNA sequence: TGTGCCAGCTCACCACCGTCCAGAACGTCCCACGAGCAGTACTTC. The full variable domain, with the rest looked up from reference TRBV18 and TRBJ2-7, is NAGVMQNPRHLVRRRGQEARLRCSPMKGHSHVYWYRQLPEEGLKFMVYLQKENIIDESGMPKERFSAEFPKEGPSILRIQQVVRGDSAAYFCASSPPSRTSHEQYFGPGTRLTVT.

This clone was counted between two and nine times. The rearrangement joins TRBV20-1 to TRBJ1-1; D call uncertain. The CDR3 totals 10 residues. Per the germline V gene, CDR1 is DFQATT and CDR2 is SNEGSKA (reference sequence). V lost 2 bases and J lost 13, with 11 bases in between. CDR3 sequence (DNA): TGCAGTGCTAGACAGGATCATGGTTTCTTT. As protein: CSARQDHGFF.

The V gene is TRBV19, the J gene TRBJ2-3; the D gene is possibly TRBD1 (5 bases). With 10 bases removed from V and 2 bases from J, the gap between germline ends came to 13 bases. The CDR3 runs 13 residues. The germline CDR1 and CDR2 sequences are LNHDA and SQIVND (reference sequence). The CDR3 sequence is CATRTSDTDTQYF. The CDR3 coding sequence is TGTGCCACTCGGACAAGCGACACAGATACGCAGTATTTT.

The chain joins TRBV2 to TRBJ1-6; D is perhaps TRBD1 (6 bases). CDR1 is SNHLY, CDR2 FYNNEI, per germline. The CDR3 sequence is 15 residues long. Between the trimmed V and J ends, which lost 6 bases and 10 bases, there was a span of 19 bases. The CDR3 region has the DNA TGTGCCAGCAGCCGGGCAGGGGTTTCAGAATCACCCCTCCACTTT. Its translation: CASSRAGVSESPLHF.

The chain couples TRBV30 to TRBJ2-5; D possibly matches TRBD1 or TRBD2 (5 bases each). This CDR3 comprises 14 residues. Trimming shortened V by 5 bases and J by 13 bases, and 26 bases separated the two germline ends. CDR1 is GTSNPN and CDR2 is SVGIG in the germline V gene (reference sequence). The CDR3 DNA is TGTGCCTGGGACCCGGGGCAGGGTTTAGGTGTCAGGTACTTC. This sequence encodes CAWDPGQGLGVRYF.

The chain combines TRBV27 with TRBJ2-1, with 11 bases lining up with TRBD2. This CDR3 contains 16 residues. J lost 9 bases, V lost 1 base, and 8 bases had no gene match. Germline V gives CDR1 MNHEY, CDR2 SMNVEV (reference sequence). In nucleotides, the CDR3 is TGTGCCAGCAGTTTATTAGCGGGAGGGCCGGTCGGTGAGCAGTTCTTC. It specifies CASSLLAGGPVGEQFF.

The rearrangement links TRBV7-2 to TRBJ1-3; D is unresolved. This CDR3 has 15 amino acids. CDR1 is SGHTA and CDR2 is FQGNSA in the germline V gene. V was shortened by 1 base and J by 1 base, with 8 bases between the two germline ends. CDR3 DNA: TGTGCCAGCAGCTTAGTGATGGGGTCTGGAAACACCATATATTTT. Translated, it gives CASSLVMGSGNTIYF.

The V call is TRBV9, the J call TRBJ1-3, with D maybe TRBD1 (6 bases). Germline V gene sequence: CDR1 SGDLS, CDR2 YYNGEE. The CDR3 length is 17 residues. Trimming pared 7 bases from V and 0 bases from J, leaving 20 bases between. The CDR3 coding sequence is TGTGCCAGCGGGGGGCGGGACACAAGTCTCTCTGGAAACACCATATATTTT. Residues: CASGGRDTSLSGNTIYF.

A word on this clone: Other DNA sequences in this specimen translate into the identical CDR3. The chain is built from TRBV7-9 and TRBJ1-1; a possible D gene is TRBD1 (6 bases). Trimming cost V 1 base and J 5 bases, with 8 bases left between them. Germline V gives CDR1 SEHNR, CDR2 FQNEAQ (reference sequence). This CDR3 contains 13 residues. The CDR3, as DNA: TGTGCCAGCAGCTTAGTCCAGGGGACTGAAGCTTTCTTT. This encodes CASSLVQGTEAFF.

The chain employs TRBV19 and TRBJ1-2; 8 nucleotides align to TRBD1. The ends lost 5 bases at V and 4 bases at J; junction bases unmatched: 6. The germline V gene has CDR1 LNHDA and CDR2 SQIVND (reference sequence). The CDR3 covers 14 residues. The CDR3 coding sequence is TGTGCCAGTAGTCCGACAGGGGCGGGCTATGGCTACACCTTC. This codes for CASSPTGAGYGYTF.

The chain employs TRBV10-3 and TRBJ1-6; no firm D call. V dropped 0 bases and J dropped 5 bases, with 11 bases sitting between them. Germline V gene data show CDR1 as ENHRY and CDR2 as SYGVKD. CDR3 length equals 16 residues. The DNA of the CDR3 is TGTGCCATCAGTGAGTCCTTGGTACAGCATAATTCACCCCTCCACTTT. The encoded protein is CAISESLVQHNSPLHF.

The CDR3 region has the DNA TGCGCCAGCAGCACAACGACTAGCGGAGTAGGAACCCAGTACTTC. Amino acids: CASSTTTSGVGTQYF. V usage is TRBV5-1 and J usage is TRBJ2-5; 9 nucleotides align to TRBD2. Trimming at V came to 4 bases and at J to 8 bases, leaving 12 bases not matched to a gene. The V gene's germline CDR1 is SGHRS and CDR2 YFSETQ. This CDR3 has 15 residues.